The present TCR beta chain was sequenced within a study of cytotoxic CD8 clonotypes in ibrutinib-treated CLL. Points from the study as a whole: Public clonotypes, found uncommonly, either contracted or stayed stable on treatment.

The trim removed 3 bases at V and 6 bases at J, leaving 7 bases unmatched. The CDR3 contains 16 residues. The germline gives CDR1 MNHEY, CDR2 SMNVEV (reference sequence). Generated by immunoSEQ multiplex PCR, the TCRdb table keeps only in-frame clones and is missing some. The sample records about 130,000 clones, approximately 85% being singletons. In the case of this clone: Its antigen remains unknown.

This rearrangement joins TRBV27 to TRBJ1-6; 8 nucleotides agree with TRBD1. The sequence was obtained from a human donor with chronic lymphocytic leukemia. The input for sequencing was PBMCs, taken after 24 months of ibrutinib treatment. CDR3 protein: CASSFQLTGANSPLHF. The CDR3 coding sequence is TGTGCCAGCAGTTTTCAATTGACAGGGGCTAATTCACCCCTCCACTTT.